Below, one T cell receptor (beta chain) is given with its context. These data come from a study of siplizumab effects on memory and regulatory T cells. The protocol was immunoSEQ multiplex PCR, while the TCRdb copy is restricted to in-frame clones and leaves out a portion. The table shows about 72,000 clones, with about 90% occurring only once. The material sequenced was CD8+ T cells sorted from blood. This TCR was sampled from a human donor in good health.

This CDR3 is CASSGSENEKLFF. CDR3 nucleotides: TGTGCCTCCTCCGGATCCGAAAATGAAAAACTGTTTTTT. The chain uses TRBV19 and TRBJ1-4; D gene uncertain. V was clipped by 11 bases and J by 5 bases, with 15 bases between them. The CDR3 length is 13 residues. CDR1 and CDR2 from the germline V gene are LNHDA and SQIVND (reference sequence).